The 11 T cell receptor beta chains reported below all come from one sample, sequenced in a study of blood T cell repertoires in COVID-19. Sequenced by immunoSEQ multiplex PCR; TCRdb stores in-frame clones only, minus some. This table holds approximately 300,000 clones, approximately 90% found once. The sequencing sample was made of peripheral blood. The receptors shown here come from a woman between 50 and 59 years old with COVID-19, enrolled during active disease.

This clone was counted only a few times. The chain employs TRBV2 and TRBJ2-1; TRBD2 matches 8 bases. Looked up from germline, CDR1 is SNHLY and CDR2 is FYNNEI. The CDR3 is 14 residues long. The ends lost 5 bases at V and 1 base at J; junction bases unmatched: 1. DNA of the CDR3: TGTGCCAGCAGTTTAGCGGGATCCTACAATGAGCAGTTCTTC. Its translation is CASSLAGSYNEQFF.

This chain joins TRBV10-1 and TRBJ2-1; tentatively, D is TRBD2 (6 bases). The CDR3 sequence is 20 residues long. Germline V gives CDR1 WNHNN, CDR2 SYGVQD (reference sequence). V shed 5 bases and J shed 4 bases, with 30 bases lying between them. The CDR3 reads CASSSTTANWGEVGYNEQFF. The CDR3 DNA sequence: TGCGCCAGCAGTTCAACGACAGCAAATTGGGGGGAGGTAGGTTACAATGAGCAGTTCTTC.

As concerns this clone: The germline gene is not matched at one end of the junction; a read error may be the cause. The chain employs TRBV7-7 and TRBJ1-4, with TRBD1 as a possible D gene (6 bases). Germline V lookup: CDR1 SSHAT, CDR2 FNYEAQ (reference sequence). The CDR3 loop spans 17 amino acids. DNA for the CDR3: TGTGCTAGCAGCTTAGGTCTCAGGGGCGACGGAGCCGAAAAACTGTTTTTT. It codes for CASSLGLRGDGAEKLFF.

This chain uses TRBV24-1 with TRBJ2-5, with D perhaps matching TRBD2 (6 bases). The CDR3 sequence is 14 residues long. Trimming pared 4 bases from V and 5 bases from J, leaving 13 bases between. CDR1 is KGHDR, CDR2 SFDVKD, per germline. CDR3 residues: CATSEAGPGETQYF. CDR3 coding DNA: TGTGCCACCAGTGAGGCGGGGCCGGGGGAGACCCAGTACTTC.

This clone showed up just a few times. The chain employs TRBV18 and TRBJ2-7; 16 bases map to TRBD2. This CDR3 contains 16 residues. CDR1 is KGHSH, CDR2 LQKENI, per germline. V lost 5 bases to trimming and J lost 2 bases; unmatched junction nucleotides: 3. In DNA, the CDR3 is TGTGCCAGCTCATCCGGGACTAGCGGGAGGGCCTACGAGCAGTACTTC. Protein sequence: CASSSGTSGRAYEQYF.

This clone has a handful of counts. This chain uses TRBV28 with TRBJ1-2, with no clear D. This CDR3 is built from 13 residues. The V and J ends lost 0 bases and 7 bases respectively, with 9 bases between them. Germline V gives CDR1 MDHEN, CDR2 SYDVKM. CDR3 DNA: TGTGCCAGCAGTTTATGGCCCGGTCGTGGCTACACCTTC. This codes for CASSLWPGRGYTF.

The rearrangement joins TRBV7-2 to TRBJ1-2; D may be TRBD1 (5 bases). The CDR3 loop spans 13 amino acids. The V gene lost 7 bases and the J gene lost 8 bases, with 17 bases spanning the gap. CDR1 is SGHTA, CDR2 FQGNSA, per germline. This chain's CDR3 is CASKPVGGRGYTF. CDR3 nucleotide sequence: TGTGCCAGCAAACCAGTCGGGGGTAGAGGCTACACCTTC.

V usage is TRBV11-2 and J usage is TRBJ2-3, with 11 bases lining up with TRBD2. Germline values: CDR1 SGHAT, CDR2 FQNNGV. Germline trimming cut 5 bases from V and 3 bases from J; bases unmatched to any gene: 7. The CDR3 sequence is 16 residues long. As DNA, the CDR3 is TGTGCCAGCAGCAGAACTAGCGGGAGTTTAACAGATACGCAGTATTTT. It encodes CASSRTSGSLTDTQYF.

The genes are TRBV29-1 and TRBJ1-1, with D maybe TRBD1 (5 bases). V lost 4 bases and J lost 10, with 10 bases in between. The CDR3 runs to 10 residues. The V gene's germline CDR1 is SQVTM and CDR2 ANQGSEA. CDR3 bases: TGCAGCGTTGTTTCAGGGTCAGCTTTCTTT. Translated, it gives CSVVSGSAFF.

The V call is TRBV11-3, the J call TRBJ2-2; 11 bases are shared with TRBD1. The CDR3 has 15 amino acids. Trimming removed 4 bases from V and 7 bases from J; junction bases left unmatched: 5. CDR1 and CDR2 (germline): SGHNT, YENEEA. CDR3 DNA sequence: TGTGCCAGCAGCTCGGACAGGGGGCAGGTCGGGGAGCTGTTTTTT. Protein: CASSSDRGQVGELFF.

The chain links TRBV30 to TRBJ2-3, with D possibly being TRBD2 (6 bases). The CDR3 is made up of 17 amino acids. With 0 bases removed from V and 0 bases from J, the gap between germline ends came to 16 bases. Germline lookup yields CDR1 GTSNPN and CDR2 SVGIG (reference sequence). CDR3 in amino acids: CAWSVGKGRFSTDTQYF. For the CDR3, the DNA is TGTGCCTGGAGTGTGGGAAAGGGGAGGTTTAGCACAGATACGCAGTATTTT.